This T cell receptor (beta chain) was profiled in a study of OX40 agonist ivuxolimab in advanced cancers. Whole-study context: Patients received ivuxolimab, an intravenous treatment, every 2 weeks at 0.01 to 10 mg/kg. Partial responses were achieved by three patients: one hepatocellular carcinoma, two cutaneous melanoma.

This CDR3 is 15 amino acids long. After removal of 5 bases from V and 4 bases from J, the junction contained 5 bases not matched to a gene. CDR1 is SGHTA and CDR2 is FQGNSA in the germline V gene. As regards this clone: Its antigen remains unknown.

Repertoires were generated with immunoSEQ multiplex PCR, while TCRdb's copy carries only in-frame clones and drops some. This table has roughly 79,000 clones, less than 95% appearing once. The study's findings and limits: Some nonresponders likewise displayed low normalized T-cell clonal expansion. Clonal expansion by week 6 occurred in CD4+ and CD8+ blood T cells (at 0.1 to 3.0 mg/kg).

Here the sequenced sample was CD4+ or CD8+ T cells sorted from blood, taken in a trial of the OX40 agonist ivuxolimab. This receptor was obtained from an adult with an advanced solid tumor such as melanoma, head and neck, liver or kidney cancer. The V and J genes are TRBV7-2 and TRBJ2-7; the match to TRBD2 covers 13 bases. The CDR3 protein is CASSQTSGGAYEQYF. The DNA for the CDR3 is TGTGCCAGCAGCCAAACTAGCGGGGGGGCTTACGAGCAGTACTTC.